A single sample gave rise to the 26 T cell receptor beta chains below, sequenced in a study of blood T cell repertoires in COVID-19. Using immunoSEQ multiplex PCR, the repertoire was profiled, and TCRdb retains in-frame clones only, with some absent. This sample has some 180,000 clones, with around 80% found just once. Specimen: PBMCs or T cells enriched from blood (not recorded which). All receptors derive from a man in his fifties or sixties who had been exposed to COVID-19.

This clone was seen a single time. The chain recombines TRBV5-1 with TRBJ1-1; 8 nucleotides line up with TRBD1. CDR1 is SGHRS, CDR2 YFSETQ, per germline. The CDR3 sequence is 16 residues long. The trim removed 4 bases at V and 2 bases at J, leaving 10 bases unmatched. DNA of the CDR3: TGCGCCAGCAGCGGTATCCAGGGGGCCATCAACACTGAAGCTTTCTTT. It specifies CASSGIQGAINTEAFF.

CDR3 sequence reads: CASSPGLAGGTGELFF. DNA for the CDR3: TGTGCCAGCAGCCCGGGACTAGCGGGAGGGACCGGGGAGCTGTTTTTT. This rearrangement joins TRBV5-4 to TRBJ2-2, with 16 bases lining up with TRBD2. The CDR3 has 16 amino acids. The ends lost 4 bases at V and 5 bases at J; junction bases unmatched: 2. The germline V gene has CDR1 SGHNT and CDR2 YYREEE (reference sequence).

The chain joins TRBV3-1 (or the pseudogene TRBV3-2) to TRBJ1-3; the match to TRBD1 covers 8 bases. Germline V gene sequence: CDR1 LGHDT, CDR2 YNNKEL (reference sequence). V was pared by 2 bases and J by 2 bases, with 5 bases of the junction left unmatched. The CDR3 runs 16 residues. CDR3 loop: CASSQPTGGPGNTIYF. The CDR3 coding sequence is TGTGCCAGCAGCCAACCTACAGGGGGTCCTGGAAACACCATATATTTT.

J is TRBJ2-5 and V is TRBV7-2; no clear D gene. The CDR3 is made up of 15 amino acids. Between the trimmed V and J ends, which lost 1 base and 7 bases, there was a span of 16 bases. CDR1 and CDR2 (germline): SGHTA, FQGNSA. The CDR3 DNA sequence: TGTGCCAGCAGCTTAGTAATCAGCGAGGTTGGGACCCAGTACTTC. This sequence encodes CASSLVISEVGTQYF.

The CDR3: CASSPRTVSYNEQFF. Written as DNA, the CDR3 is TGTGCCAGCAGCCCCCGGACAGTTTCCTACAATGAGCAGTTCTTC. V and J are TRBV6-2 or TRBV6-3 and TRBJ2-1, with D perhaps TRBD1 (6 bases). This CDR3 is 15 amino acids long. Deletions cut 6 bases from V and 1 base from J, with 13 bases between. Germline V gene sequence: CDR1 MNHEY, CDR2 SVGEGT.

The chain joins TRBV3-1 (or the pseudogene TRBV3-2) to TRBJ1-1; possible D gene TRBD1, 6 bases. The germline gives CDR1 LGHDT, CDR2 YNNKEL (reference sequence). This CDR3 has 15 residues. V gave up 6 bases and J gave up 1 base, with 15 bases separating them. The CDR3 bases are TGTGCCAGCAGGCCTCGGTGGGGGCCGAACACTGAAGCTTTCTTT. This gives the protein CASRPRWGPNTEAFF.

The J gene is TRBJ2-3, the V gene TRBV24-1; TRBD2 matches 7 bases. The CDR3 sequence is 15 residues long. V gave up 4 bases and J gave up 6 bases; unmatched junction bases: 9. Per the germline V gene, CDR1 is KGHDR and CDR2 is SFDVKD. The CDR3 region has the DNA TGTGCCACCAGTGAAGGCGGGAGTCACTCCGATACGCAGTATTTT. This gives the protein CATSEGGSHSDTQYF.

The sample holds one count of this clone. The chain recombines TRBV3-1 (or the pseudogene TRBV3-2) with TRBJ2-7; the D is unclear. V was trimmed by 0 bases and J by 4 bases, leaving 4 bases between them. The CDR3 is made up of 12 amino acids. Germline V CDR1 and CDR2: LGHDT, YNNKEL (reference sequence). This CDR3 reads CASSQDRYEQYF. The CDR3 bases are TGTGCCAGCAGCCAAGATCGGTACGAGCAGTACTTC.

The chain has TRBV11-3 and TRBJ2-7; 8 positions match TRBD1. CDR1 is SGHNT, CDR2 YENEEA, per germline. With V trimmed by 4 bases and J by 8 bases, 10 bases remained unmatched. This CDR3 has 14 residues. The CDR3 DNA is TGTGCCAGCAGCTCGAATTCGGACAGGGTCCAGCAGTACTTC. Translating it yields CASSSNSDRVQQYF.

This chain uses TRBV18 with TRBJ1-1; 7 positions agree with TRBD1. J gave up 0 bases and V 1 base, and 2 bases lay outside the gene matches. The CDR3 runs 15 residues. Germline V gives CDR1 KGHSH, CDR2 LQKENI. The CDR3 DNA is TGTGCCAGCTCACCACAGGGGGCGGTGAACACTGAAGCTTTCTTT. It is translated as CASSPQGAVNTEAFF.

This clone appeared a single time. The CDR3 nucleotides read TGTGCCAGCAGTTTTGGCAGGGAATATAACTATGGCTACACCTTC. It translates to CASSFGREYNYGYTF. The chain has TRBV28 and TRBJ1-2; perhaps TRBD1 as D (5 bases). The CDR3 consists of 15 residues. The ends were cut back, 3 bases at V and 1 base at J, with 12 bases in the middle. The germline V gene has CDR1 MDHEN and CDR2 SYDVKM.

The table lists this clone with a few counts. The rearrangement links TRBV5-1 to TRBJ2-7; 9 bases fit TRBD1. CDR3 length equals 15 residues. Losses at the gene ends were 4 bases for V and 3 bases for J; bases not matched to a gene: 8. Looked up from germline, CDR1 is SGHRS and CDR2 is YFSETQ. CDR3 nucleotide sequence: TGCGCCAGCAGCGTTACCGGGACAGGGCTCTACGAGCAGTACTTC. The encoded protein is CASSVTGTGLYEQYF.

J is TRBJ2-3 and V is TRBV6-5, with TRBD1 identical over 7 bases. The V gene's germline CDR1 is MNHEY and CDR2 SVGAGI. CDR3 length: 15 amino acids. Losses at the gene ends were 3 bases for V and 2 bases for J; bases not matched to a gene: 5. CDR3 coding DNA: TGTGCCAGCAGTTATCTCGGGACAGACACAGATACGCAGTATTTT. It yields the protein CASSYLGTDTDTQYF.

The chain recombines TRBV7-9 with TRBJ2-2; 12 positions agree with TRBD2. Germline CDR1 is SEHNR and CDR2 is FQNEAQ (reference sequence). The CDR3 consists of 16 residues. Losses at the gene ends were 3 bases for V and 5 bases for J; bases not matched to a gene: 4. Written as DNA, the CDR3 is TGTGCCAGCAGCTTTTATGGGACTAGCGGGACCGGGGAGCTGTTTTTT. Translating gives CASSFYGTSGTGELFF.

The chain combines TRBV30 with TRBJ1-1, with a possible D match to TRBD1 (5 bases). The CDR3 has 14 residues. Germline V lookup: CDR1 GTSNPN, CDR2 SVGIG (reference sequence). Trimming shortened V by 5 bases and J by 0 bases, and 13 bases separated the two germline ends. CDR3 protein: CAWEAGRLNTEAFF. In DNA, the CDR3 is TGTGCCTGGGAGGCGGGGCGCTTGAACACTGAAGCTTTCTTT.

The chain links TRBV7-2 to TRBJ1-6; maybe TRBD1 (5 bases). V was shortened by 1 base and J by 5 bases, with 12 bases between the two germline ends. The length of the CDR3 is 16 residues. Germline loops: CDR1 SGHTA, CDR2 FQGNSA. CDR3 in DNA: TGTGCCAGCAGCTTAGAGCTACGCAGGGATAATTCACCCCTCCACTTT. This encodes CASSLELRRDNSPLHF. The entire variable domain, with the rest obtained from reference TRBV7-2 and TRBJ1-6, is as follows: GAGVSQSPSNKVTEKGKDVELRCDPISGHTALYWYRQSLGQGLEFLIYFQGNSAPDKSGLPSDRFSAERTGGSVSTLTIQRTQQEDSAVYLCASSLELRRDNSPLHFGNGTRLTVT.

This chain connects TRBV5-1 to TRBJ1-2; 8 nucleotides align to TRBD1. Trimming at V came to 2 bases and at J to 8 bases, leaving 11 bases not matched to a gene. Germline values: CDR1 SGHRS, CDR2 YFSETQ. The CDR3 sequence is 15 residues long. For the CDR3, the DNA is TGCGCCAGCAGCTTATATTCGGCGACAGGGGACGGCTACACCTTC. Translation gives CASSLYSATGDGYTF. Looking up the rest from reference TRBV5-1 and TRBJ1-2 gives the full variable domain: KAGVTQTPRYLIKTRGQQVTLSCSPISGHRSVSWYQQTPGQGLQFLFEYFSETQRNKGNFPGRFSGRQFSNSRSEMNVSTLELGDSALYLCASSLYSATGDGYTFGSGTRLTVV.

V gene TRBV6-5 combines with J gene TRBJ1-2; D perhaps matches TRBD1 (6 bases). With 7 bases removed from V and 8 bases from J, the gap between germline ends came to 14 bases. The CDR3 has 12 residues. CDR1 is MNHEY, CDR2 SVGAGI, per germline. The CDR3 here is CASTPPQGGYTF. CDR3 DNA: TGTGCCAGCACCCCCCCCCAGGGGGGCTACACCTTC.

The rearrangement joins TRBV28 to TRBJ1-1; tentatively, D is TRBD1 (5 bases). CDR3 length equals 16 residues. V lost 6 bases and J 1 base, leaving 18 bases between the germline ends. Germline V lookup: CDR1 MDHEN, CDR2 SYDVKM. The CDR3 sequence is CASSRQRNPPNTEAFF. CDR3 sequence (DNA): TGTGCCAGCAGCCGACAGAGGAACCCTCCGAACACTGAAGCTTTCTTT.

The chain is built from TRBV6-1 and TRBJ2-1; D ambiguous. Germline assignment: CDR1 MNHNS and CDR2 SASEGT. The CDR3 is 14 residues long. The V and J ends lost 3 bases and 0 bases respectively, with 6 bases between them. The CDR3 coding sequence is TGTGCCAGCAGTGACCTGAGCTCCTACAATGAGCAGTTCTTC. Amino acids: CASSDLSSYNEQFF.

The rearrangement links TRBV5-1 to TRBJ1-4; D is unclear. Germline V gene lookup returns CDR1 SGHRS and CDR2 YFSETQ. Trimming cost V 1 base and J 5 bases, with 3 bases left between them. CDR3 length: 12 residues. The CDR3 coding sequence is TGCGCCAGCAGCTTGCCGAATGAAAAACTGTTTTTT. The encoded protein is CASSLPNEKLFF. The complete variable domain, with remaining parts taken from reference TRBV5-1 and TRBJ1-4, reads KAGVTQTPRYLIKTRGQQVTLSCSPISGHRSVSWYQQTPGQGLQFLFEYFSETQRNKGNFPGRFSGRQFSNSRSEMNVSTLELGDSALYLCASSLPNEKLFFGSGTQLSVL.

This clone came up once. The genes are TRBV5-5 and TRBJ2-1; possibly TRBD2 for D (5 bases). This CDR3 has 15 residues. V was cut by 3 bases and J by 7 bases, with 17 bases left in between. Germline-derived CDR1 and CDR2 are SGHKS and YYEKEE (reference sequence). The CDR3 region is CASSSSAAGSNEQFF. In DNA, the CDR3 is TGTGCCAGCAGCTCCTCCGCGGCGGGCTCAAATGAGCAGTTCTTC.

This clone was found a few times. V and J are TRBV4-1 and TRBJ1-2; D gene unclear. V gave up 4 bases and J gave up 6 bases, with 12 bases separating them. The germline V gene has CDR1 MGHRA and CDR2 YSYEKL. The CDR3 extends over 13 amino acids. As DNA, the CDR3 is TGCGCCAGCAGCCGGGCCCTGGATGATGGCTACACCTTC. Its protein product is CASSRALDDGYTF.

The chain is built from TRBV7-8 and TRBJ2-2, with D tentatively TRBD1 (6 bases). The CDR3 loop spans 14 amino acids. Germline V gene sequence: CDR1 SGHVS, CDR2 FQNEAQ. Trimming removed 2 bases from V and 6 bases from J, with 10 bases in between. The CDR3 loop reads CASSLLRGPGELFF. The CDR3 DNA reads TGTGCCAGCAGCTTACTCAGGGGACCCGGGGAGCTGTTTTTT.

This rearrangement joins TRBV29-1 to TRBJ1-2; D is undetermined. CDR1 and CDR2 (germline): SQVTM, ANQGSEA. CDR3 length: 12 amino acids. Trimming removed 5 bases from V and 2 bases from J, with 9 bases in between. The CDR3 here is CSVFSLNYGYTF. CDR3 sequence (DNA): TGCAGCGTTTTCTCCCTGAACTATGGCTACACCTTC.

In DNA, the CDR3 is TGTGCCAGCAGTCTCCGGGGGTACAATGAGCAGTTCTTC. This encodes CASSLRGYNEQFF. The rearrangement joins TRBV6-5 to TRBJ2-1, with a possible D match to TRBD2 (6 bases). Germline V gene sequence: CDR1 MNHEY, CDR2 SVGAGI. Between the trimmed V and J ends, which lost 5 bases and 4 bases, there was a span of 9 bases. This CDR3 contains 13 residues.